This T cell receptor beta chain emerged from a study of T cells after yellow fever vaccination. The table lists this clonotype with many counts. The junction had 4 bases not matched to a gene; V was cut back by 1 base and J by 7 bases. This CDR3 contains 15 residues. Germline CDR1 reads SGHVS; CDR2 reads FNYEAQ. A process of 5'RACE template switching, which added a universal primer site and UMIs, was used to make TCR cDNA. TCRdb reprocessed the 5' RACE reads via MiXCR and lists one record per CDR3 protein. The sample has 200,000 to 300,000 distinct CDR3 sequences; roughly 3.5% are singletons. This chain joins TRBV7-6 and TRBJ2-2; 9 bases are shared with TRBD1. This sample comprised PBMCs, obtained 15 days after the yellow fever booster vaccination. This clonotype was obtained from a man aged 18-30 years who received the YFV17D yellow fever vaccine. Here the CDR3 reads CASSLDRGPNGELFF. In DNA form, the CDR3 reads TGTGCCAGCAGCTTAGACAGGGGGCCGAACGGGGAGCTGTTTTTT. Based on the CDR3 plus reference TRBV7-6 and TRBJ2-2, the full variable domain is GAGVSQSPRYKVTKRGQDVALRCDPISGHVSLYWYRQALGQGPEFLTYFNYEAQQDKSGLPNDRFSAERPEGSISTLTIQRTEQRDSAMYRCASSLDRGPNGELFFGEGSRLTVL.